A single T cell receptor beta chain is shown here with its context. Combining a sample-barcoded 5' primer with a J-beta primer mix, a second PCR ran for roughly 6 to 11 cycles. From the 5' RACE reads, TCRdb called clonotypes with MiXCR, one entry per CDR3 protein. The data hold 1.2 million to 1.5 million distinct CDR3 sequences, with around 59% observed a single time. The sample is drawn from a study of blood T cells in healthy people across ages. The V segment lost 4 bases and the J segment 11 bases; nucleotides outside the gene matches: 7. CDR1 and CDR2 from the germline V gene are SGDLS and YYNGEE. This CDR3 has 14 residues.

The chain joins TRBV9 to TRBJ1-6; TRBD1 aligns across 9 bases. Sequenced input: blood. The TCR originated in a man between 18 and 35 years old in good health. CDR3 coding DNA: TGTGCCAGCAGCCCAGGGACAGGGATGCCACCCCTCCACTTT. As protein: CASSPGTGMPPLHF.